This T cell receptor (beta chain) emerged from a study of blood T cell repertoires in COVID-19. The overall study: Researchers got acute and convalescent COVID-19 samples from the United States, Italy and Spain. From T cells, B-cell-depleted T cells, or PBMCs came the material, which was cDNA or gDNA.

This clone was seen a single time. The protocol was immunoSEQ multiplex PCR, while the TCRdb copy is restricted to in-frame clones and leaves out a portion. The sample records some 180,000 clones, about 80% being singletons. The clonotype originates from a man in his fifties or sixties with acute or convalescent COVID-19. The sequencing sample was made of peripheral blood.

DNA of the CDR3: TGTGCCAGCAGCTTTCGGGCTAGCCGTACCCGGTCCTACAATGAGCAGTTCTTC. It translates to CASSFRASRTRSYNEQFF. The chain employs TRBV5-4 and TRBJ2-1, with D possibly TRBD2 on 5 matching bases. The CDR3 is 18 amino acids. CDR1 is SGHNT, CDR2 YYREEE, per germline (reference sequence). Deletions cut 2 bases from V and 1 base from J, with 19 bases between. Complete variable domain (other parts from reference TRBV5-4 and TRBJ2-1): ETGVTQSPTHLIKTRGQQVTLRCSSQSGHNTVSWYQQALGQGPQFIFQYYREEENGRGNFPPRFSGLQFPNYSSELNVNALELDDSALYLCASSFRASRTRSYNEQFFGPGTRLTVL.